The 16 T cell receptor beta chains presented below share a single source sample, sequenced in a study of T cells in Graves' hyperthyroidism and ophthalmopathy (dated by TCRdb to between 2018 and 2020). Library creation used multiplex PCR. Reads for this sample came from an Illumina HiSeq 2000. Amplification of TCR beta CDR3 regions was carried out from RNA transcripts. The TCR CDR3 was subjected to a first round of RT-PCR using the HTBI primer set and the Qiagen OneStep RT-PCR kit. TCRdb trimmed public reads at Q25 via fastp, called clones via MiXCR and kept in-frame beta chains. Each entry merges the rows of one CDR3 protein and shows their most common DNA and genes. Here the sample has under 750,000 distinct CDR3 sequences; around 20% occur a single time. Roughly a sixth of the sample belongs to the ten largest clones. Input material: blood. All receptors come from a woman aged 45-59 years with Graves' hyperthyroidism that later progressed to Graves' ophthalmopathy.

The table lists this clonotype with many counts. V gene TRBV11-2 combines with J gene TRBJ2-5; the D is unclear. CDR3 length: 15 amino acids. The ends were cut back, 0 bases at V and 5 bases at J, with 13 bases in the middle. Germline V gene lookup returns CDR1 SGHAT and CDR2 FQNNGV. The CDR3 DNA is TGTGCCAGCAGCTTAGATCACGATCCGGTGGAGACCCAGTACTTC. This codes for CASSLDHDPVETQYF.

This clonotype was found a few times. The chain links TRBV10-1 to TRBJ1-6; D remains ambiguous. Germline values: CDR1 WNHNN, CDR2 SYGVQD (reference sequence). Between the trimmed V and J ends, which lost 4 bases and 10 bases, there was a span of 11 bases. CDR3 length: 13 residues. DNA of the CDR3: TGCGCCAGCAGTGGGCAGGTTGGCTCACCCCTCCACTTT. This translates into CASSGQVGSPLHF.

This clonotype was observed many times. This chain connects TRBV7-9 to TRBJ2-5, with 10 bases that match TRBD1. Germline V gives CDR1 SEHNR, CDR2 FQNEAQ (reference sequence). This CDR3 contains 16 residues. V was clipped by 5 bases and J by 3 bases; unmatched bases: 9. CDR3 sequence (DNA): TGTGCCAGCAGCCAAGGGACAGGGGCCAAGAAAGAGACCCAGTACTTC. Translated: CASSQGTGAKKETQYF. The full variable domain, in which reference TRBV7-9 and TRBJ2-5 provide the parts outside the CDR3, is DTGVSQNPRHKITKRGQNVTFRCDPISEHNRLYWYRQTLGQGPEFLTYFQNEAQLEKSRLLSDRFSAERPKGSFSTLEIQRTEQGDSAMYLCASSQGTGAKKETQYFGPGTRLLVL.

This chain joins TRBV29-1 and TRBJ1-1; no clear D gene. V was pared by 4 bases and J by 1 base, with 10 bases between. CDR1 is SQVTM, CDR2 ANQGSEA, per germline. The CDR3 is made up of 13 amino acids. CDR3 nucleotides: TGCAGCGTTGGGTACGGAACGAACACTGAAGCTTTCTTT. Protein: CSVGYGTNTEAFF.

This clonotype was found a few times. The gene calls are TRBV12-3 or TRBV12-4 and TRBJ1-5; D not resolved. The CDR3 spans 14 residues. With 5 bases removed from V and 2 bases from J, the gap between germline ends came to 10 bases. CDR3 coding DNA: TGTGCCAGCAGTCTAATGCTGGGCAATCAGCCCCAGCATTTT. Translation: CASSLMLGNQPQHF.

The rearrangement uses TRBV29-1 and TRBJ1-2, with a tentative D call TRBD1 (6 bases). The germline gives CDR1 SQVTM, CDR2 ANQGSEA. The CDR3 is 14 residues long. The V gene lost 4 bases and the J gene lost 4 bases, with 16 bases spanning the gap. The CDR3 loop reads CSVADVQGFYGYTF. CDR3 coding DNA: TGCAGCGTTGCGGATGTACAGGGCTTCTATGGCTACACCTTC.

V is TRBV2 and J is TRBJ2-5; 8 bases agree with TRBD1. CDR3 length equals 15 residues. Germline CDR1 reads SNHLY; CDR2 reads FYNNEI. V shed 1 base and J 6 bases; nucleotides not matched to a gene: 7. The CDR3 DNA reads TGTGCCAGCAGTGAAGTTGTACAGGGGGGACAGACCCAGTACTTC. It encodes CASSEVVQGGQTQYF.

This clonotype showed up many times. This chain links TRBV5-1 with TRBJ1-1; the D gene is possibly TRBD1 (6 bases). The CDR3 is 14 residues long. CDR1 and CDR2 (germline): SGHRS, YFSETQ. Trimming took 4 bases from V and 10 from J, leaving 20 bases between them. The CDR3 loop reads CASSTDRSGGGAFF. In DNA form, the CDR3 reads TGCGCCAGCAGCACCGACAGGTCTGGCGGAGGAGCTTTCTTT.

The CDR3 region is CASSLSGTGDYGYTF. CDR3 bases: TGTGCCAGCAGTTTGTCCGGGACAGGGGACTATGGCTACACCTTC. This chain connects TRBV6-1 to TRBJ1-2; 10 bases fit TRBD1. Germline V gives CDR1 MNHNS, CDR2 SASEGT. V shed 5 bases and J 3 bases; nucleotides not matched to a gene: 6. The CDR3 sequence is 15 residues long.

This clonotype has only a few counts. Mismatch with germline at one junction end may stem from a read error. The chain recombines TRBV27 with TRBJ1-2; D possibly corresponds to TRBD1 (6 bases). The length of the CDR3 is 14 residues. Per germline, CDR1 MNHEY and CDR2 SMNVEV (reference sequence). The CDR3 protein is CASSKGRGAYDYTF. The CDR3 bases are TGTGCCAGCAGTAAAGGACGGGGGGCCTATGACTACACCTTC.

This clonotype was seen only a few times. The V and J genes are TRBV19 and TRBJ2-5, with 7 bases lining up with TRBD1. J gave up 1 base and V 7 bases, and 6 bases lay outside the gene matches. The CDR3 consists of 14 residues. Per the germline V gene, CDR1 is LNHDA and CDR2 is SQIVND (reference sequence). This CDR3 reads CASKGTGAQETQYF. The CDR3 coding sequence is TGTGCCAGTAAGGGTACAGGGGCCCAAGAGACCCAGTACTTC.

This clonotype has only a few counts. The chain recombines TRBV29-1 with TRBJ1-1; TRBD1 is a possible D gene (5 bases). CDR3 size: 11 residues. Germline CDR1 and CDR2: SQVTM and ANQGSEA. Trimming took off 5 bases at V and 5 bases at J, with 9 bases between the two ends. The CDR3 DNA follows: TGCAGCGTTTGTCAGGGAACTGAAGCTTTCTTT. This codes for CSVCQGTEAFF. Together with reference TRBV29-1 and TRBJ1-1, the CDR3 gives the full variable domain: SAVISQKPSRDICQRGTSLTIQCQVDSQVTMMFWYRQQPGQSLTLIATANQGSEATYESGFVIDKFPISRPNLTFSTLTVSNMSPEDSSIYLCSVCQGTEAFFGQGTRLTVV.

This clonotype was seen repeatedly, ten times or more. The V and J genes are TRBV18 and TRBJ2-5; D call uncertain. Germline values: CDR1 KGHSH, CDR2 LQKENI. The CDR3 length is 12 residues. Deletions cut 2 bases from V and 4 bases from J, with 5 bases between. As DNA, the CDR3 is TGTGCCAGCTCACCAGGGCCAGAGACCCAGTACTTC. This sequence encodes CASSPGPETQYF.

This clonotype was picked up a small number of times. The V and J genes are TRBV24-1 and TRBJ2-2; D tentatively reads TRBD1 or TRBD2 (5 bases each). V lost 3 bases to trimming and J lost 7 bases, with 20 bases between them. CDR3 length equals 17 residues. Germline CDR1 is KGHDR and CDR2 is SFDVKD. CDR3 coding DNA: TGTGCCACCAGTGATGCGACCGCCGGGACCGAGCGCGGGGAGCTGTTTTTT. This encodes CATSDATAGTERGELFF.

A few counts support this clonotype. This chain uses TRBV20-1 with TRBJ2-7; 7 bases are shared with TRBD1. Trimming cost V 5 bases and J 5 bases; bases outside gene matches: 12. Germline CDR1 DFQATT, CDR2 SNEGSKA (reference sequence). The CDR3 covers 14 residues. As DNA, the CDR3 is TGCAGTGCTGGGGATATGACAGGGTTCGACGAGCAGTACTTC. It is translated as CSAGDMTGFDEQYF.

This clonotype occurred a few times. The chain links TRBV4-1 to TRBJ1-5; D is perhaps TRBD1 (5 bases). Germline V gene data show CDR1 as MGHRA and CDR2 as YSYEKL. V lost 0 bases and J lost 2, with 11 bases in between. There are 16 residues in the CDR3. In nucleotides, the CDR3 is TGCGCCAGCAGCCAAGATCTGTCGGGGGGCAATCAGCCCCAGCATTTT. Amino acids: CASSQDLSGGNQPQHF.